The rows below give T cell receptor beta chains drawn from one sample of a study of T cell changes during pregnancy in multiple sclerosis. TCRdb keeps only in-frame clones here, not all; method: immunoSEQ multiplex PCR. The table includes around 30,000 clones, approximately 87% detected once. The sample in question was CD8+ T cells from peripheral blood mononuclear cells, obtained after pregnancy. The source is a female donor with multiple sclerosis, enrolled in a pregnancy study. Each CDR3 is given with its conserved first and last residue. A D gene is named only where the DNA matches it firmly. Clone size is shown for a subset of rows, as once, few, many or a class of expanded clone.

D gene	V gene	J gene	clone size	CDR3 DNA	CDR3 protein
NA	TRBV27	TRBJ1-5	NA	TGTGCCAGCAGTCCCCTTAGATCCGCGGATCAGCCCCAGCATTTT	CASSPLRSADQPQHF
NA	TRBV7-9	TRBJ2-1	NA	TGTGCCAGCAGCTTAGCGGGGCAGGACTACAAACCCTACAATGAGCAGTTCTTC	CASSLAGQDYKPYNEQFF
NA	TRBV19	TRBJ2-3	NA	TGTGCCAGTAGTATAGGAGCGGTTCCTTCGGGGGATACGCAGTATTTT	CASSIGAVPSGDTQYF
NA	TRBV9	TRBJ1-2	NA	TGTGCCAGCAGCCCCCTCGGGGTACCTAACTATGGCTACACCTTC	CASSPLGVPNYGYTF
NA	TRBV5-1	TRBJ1-5	once	TGCGCCAGCAGCTTGGAGGGAGGAGTGAGCAATCAGCCCCAGCATTTT	CASSLEGGVSNQPQHF
NA	TRBV15	TRBJ1-4	NA	TGTGCCACCAGCAGAGTGAGGTCTAATGAAAAACTGTTTTTT	CATSRVRSNEKLFF
NA	TRBV19	TRBJ2-1	NA	TGTGCCAGTCTAGGGGTAAACAATGAGCAGTTCTTC	CASLGVNNEQFF
NA	TRBV7-2	TRBJ2-1	NA	TGTGCCAGCAGCTTAGGGGGGGTATTCTCCGATGAGCAGTTCTTC	CASSLGGVFSDEQFF
NA	TRBV21-1	TRBJ2-5	NA	TGTGCCAGCAGCAAAGGGCTCCTAGCGGGGGGGCGGGGAGAGACCCAGTACTTC	CASSKGLLAGGRGETQYF
NA	TRBV5-4	TRBJ2-7	NA	TGTGCCAGCAGCCCCGACAGGGACTTGAGAGAGCAGTACTTC	CASSPDRDLREQYF
NA	TRBV19	TRBJ1-1	NA	TGTGCCAGTAGATACAGGGATTTTCACACTGAAGCTTTCTTT	CASRYRDFHTEAFF
TRBD1	TRBV11-2	TRBJ2-7	NA	TGTGCCAGCAGCTTAGAGCCGGGACAGGGGTCCTCTGCTTCCTACGAGCAGTACTTC	CASSLEPGQGSSASYEQYF
TRBD1	TRBV2	TRBJ1-4	many	TGTGCCAGCAGTGAAGTTGGGACAGGGGAGGAAAAACTGTTTTTT	CASSEVGTGEEKLFF
TRBD2	TRBV5-6	TRBJ2-1	once	TGTGCCAGCAGCCCAGGTAGGGTAGCGGGGGGTCCCCACAATGAGCAGTTCTTC	CASSPGRVAGGPHNEQFF
NA	TRBV4-1	TRBJ2-7	NA	TGCGCCAGTAGCGTTAACGGGTGGCCCTACGAGCAGTACTTC	CASSVNGWPYEQYF
NA	TRBV27	TRBJ2-1	NA	TGTGCCAGCGCCCCTCTTTGGGGGGCCTACAATGAGCAGTTCTTC	CASAPLWGAYNEQFF
NA	TRBV5-1	TRBJ1-1	once	TGCGCCAGCAGCTTGGTGGGGGGACGAGAAGCTTTCTTT	CASSLVGGREAFF
NA	TRBV27	TRBJ2-7	NA	TGTGCCAGCAGTTACCAGGGAACCTCCTACGAGCAGTACTTC	CASSYQGTSYEQYF
NA	TRBV27	TRBJ2-3	NA	TGTGCCAGCAGTTTAAGTCAGGCAACAGATACGCAGTATTTT	CASSLSQATDTQYF
NA	TRBV6-1	TRBJ1-1	NA	TGTGCCAGCAGTGAAGCGGCAGGCTACACTGAAGCTTTCTTT	CASSEAAGYTEAFF
TRBD1	TRBV5-6	TRBJ2-7	NA	TGTGCCAGCAGCTGGGGACAGGGGTTCCACGAGCAGTACTTC	CASSWGQGFHEQYF
NA	TRBV27	TRBJ1-2	NA	TGTGCCAGCAGTTTATTGTCCCCCGTTGAGGACTATGGCTACACCTTC	CASSLLSPVEDYGYTF
TRBD1	TRBV6-4	TRBJ2-3	few	TGTGCCAGCAGTGACGGGACAGGCACAGATACGCAGTATTTT	CASSDGTGTDTQYF
NA	TRBV9	TRBJ2-1	NA	TGTGCCAGCAGCGTTTTCCCCATCGGGACACATCTCTACAATGAGCAGTTCTTC	CASSVFPIGTHLYNEQFF
TRBD2	TRBV6-1	TRBJ2-1	medium-sized	TGTGCCAGCAGTGAGGTAGCGGGCAGTCACAATGAGCAGTTCTTC	CASSEVAGSHNEQFF
NA	TRBV4-3	TRBJ2-1	NA	TGCGCCAGCAGCCAAGGGGCTTCCCGCCACGTGGATGAGCAGTTCTTC	CASSQGASRHVDEQFF
NA	TRBV7-9	TRBJ2-7	NA	TGTGCCAGCAGCCCCGCTTTTGGGAAGGGGGTCTCCTACGAGCAGTACTTC	CASSPAFGKGVSYEQYF
TRBD1	TRBV5-8	TRBJ2-1	NA	TGTGCCAGCAGCCCCCTGTCTGACAGGGTCCACAATGAGCAGTTCTTC	CASSPLSDRVHNEQFF
TRBD1	TRBV6-5	TRBJ1-1	NA	TGTGCCAGCAGTGACAGGGCCTACACTGAAGCTTTCTTT	CASSDRAYTEAFF
TRBD1	TRBV4-1	TRBJ1-1	NA	TGCGCCAGCAGCTTCCGGACAGGCACCACTGAAGCTTTCTTT	CASSFRTGTTEAFF
TRBD2	TRBV6-4	TRBJ2-1	NA	TGTGCCAGCAGTGACGGTGATGCAGCGGGGGGAGGTGAGCAGTTCTTC	CASSDGDAAGGGEQFF
NA	TRBV2	TRBJ2-4	NA	TGTGCCAGCAGTGAGGATGCAGGCAAAAACATTCAGTACTTC	CASSEDAGKNIQYF
NA	TRBV6-5	TRBJ1-2	NA	TGTGCCAGCAGAGGACAGTCTGTCGGCTACACCTTC	CASRGQSVGYTF
NA	TRBV30	TRBJ2-2	NA	TGTGCCTGGAGTACTGGCACCGGGGAGCTGTTTTTT	CAWSTGTGELFF
NA	TRBV30	TRBJ1-6	NA	TGTGCCTGGAGTGTACTAAGTAATTCACCCCTCCACTTT	CAWSVLSNSPLHF
TRBD2	TRBV4-1	TRBJ2-7	few	TGCGCCAGCAGCCCGGGAACTAGCGACGAGCAGTACTTC	CASSPGTSDEQYF
TRBD1	TRBV6-6	TRBJ2-1	NA	TGTGCCAGCAGCACCGGGACAGACTACAATGAGCAGTTCTTC	CASSTGTDYNEQFF
TRBD1	TRBV6-4	TRBJ2-3	NA	TGTGCCAGCAGTCCCGGGACAGATACAGATACGCAGTATTTT	CASSPGTDTDTQYF
TRBD2	TRBV4-2	TRBJ2-2	NA	TGTGCCAGCAGCCTCGGGGGGGACACCGGGGAGCTGTTTTTT	CASSLGGDTGELFF
NA	TRBV6-1	TRBJ1-1	NA	TGTGCCAGCAGTGACGGGGGGTCTGGCACTGAAGCTTTCTTT	CASSDGGSGTEAFF
NA	TRBV2	TRBJ1-2	NA	TGTGCCAGCAGTGGAACCGGGAAGAACTATGGCTACACCTTC	CASSGTGKNYGYTF
NA	TRBV4-1	TRBJ2-1	NA	TGCGCCAGCAGCCAAGATCCCTCAACAGGGACCCATGAGCAGTTCTTC	CASSQDPSTGTHEQFF
TRBD1	TRBV5-6	TRBJ1-6	NA	TGTGCCAGCAGCCCTTCCCTACGACAGGGTAGGTCACCCCTCCACTTT	CASSPSLRQGRSPLHF
TRBD2	TRBV6-4	TRBJ2-3	once	TGTGCCAGCAGTGAACGGGCGGGGGGGGATACGCAGTATTTT	CASSERAGGDTQYF
NA	TRBV2	TRBJ1-4	few	TGTGCCAGCAGACAACTGGGGGGGGCGCAGGAAAAACTGTTTTTT	CASRQLGGAQEKLFF
NA	TRBV11-2	TRBJ2-5	once	TGTGCCAGCAGCTCAATCCCGACAGGTTCGGAGACCCAGTACTTC	CASSSIPTGSETQYF
TRBD1	TRBV19	TRBJ2-1	NA	TGTGCCAGTAGTCTGGACAGGGAGGATGAGCAGTTCTTC	CASSLDREDEQFF
TRBD2	TRBV4-2	TRBJ2-5	once	TGTGCCAGCAGCCAAGATGGTAGCGGGGGACAAGAGACCCAGTACTTC	CASSQDGSGGQETQYF
NA	TRBV10-3	TRBJ1-2	NA	TGTGCCGTTTTTGGGGGGGCAACTAACTATGGCTACACCTTC	CAVFGGATNYGYTF
NA	TRBV19	TRBJ1-2	NA	TGTGCCAGCGAGCCCCCGGGTCCTAACTATGGCTACACCTTC	CASEPPGPNYGYTF
TRBD1	TRBV19	TRBJ2-7	NA	TGTGCCAGTAGTACGCGGACAGGGAGCAACGAGCAGTACTTC	CASSTRTGSNEQYF
TRBD2	TRBV28	TRBJ2-3	few	TGTGCCAGCAGCCTCCTGAGGGGCGGCGGGGGGGCTGGGGATACGCAGTATTTT	CASSLLRGGGGAGDTQYF